This TCR beta chain was recorded in a study of blood T cell repertoires in COVID-19. Across the whole study: Sites in the United States, Italy and Spain provided acute and convalescent COVID-19 samples. PBMCs, B-cell-depleted T cells, or T cells were the source of the cDNA or gDNA that made up the material.

Original handling: How many nucleated cells were present was estimated from reference gene primer amplification. Only in-frame clones appear in the TCRdb table, and some are missing; sequencing was by immunoSEQ multiplex PCR. V and J calls and clone size are given by that table; D and trimming were obtained from the DNA. The sample lists 45,000 to 60,000 clones; 65% to 85% were seen once. Trimming removed 10 bases at V and 6 bases at J, with 13 bases between. Per the germline V gene, CDR1 is ENHRY and CDR2 is SYGVKD. The CDR3 is 12 amino acids. During active infection, Seattle patients enrolled and were then monitored through disease.

Sequenced material: peripheral blood. This receptor was identified in a man at least 80 years old with COVID-19, enrolled during active disease. J is TRBJ1-3 and V is TRBV10-3; a weak D match, TRBD1 (5 bases). The CDR3 bases are TGTGCCACCGGCCCGGGGGAAAACACCATATATTTT. This gives the protein CATGPGENTIYF.